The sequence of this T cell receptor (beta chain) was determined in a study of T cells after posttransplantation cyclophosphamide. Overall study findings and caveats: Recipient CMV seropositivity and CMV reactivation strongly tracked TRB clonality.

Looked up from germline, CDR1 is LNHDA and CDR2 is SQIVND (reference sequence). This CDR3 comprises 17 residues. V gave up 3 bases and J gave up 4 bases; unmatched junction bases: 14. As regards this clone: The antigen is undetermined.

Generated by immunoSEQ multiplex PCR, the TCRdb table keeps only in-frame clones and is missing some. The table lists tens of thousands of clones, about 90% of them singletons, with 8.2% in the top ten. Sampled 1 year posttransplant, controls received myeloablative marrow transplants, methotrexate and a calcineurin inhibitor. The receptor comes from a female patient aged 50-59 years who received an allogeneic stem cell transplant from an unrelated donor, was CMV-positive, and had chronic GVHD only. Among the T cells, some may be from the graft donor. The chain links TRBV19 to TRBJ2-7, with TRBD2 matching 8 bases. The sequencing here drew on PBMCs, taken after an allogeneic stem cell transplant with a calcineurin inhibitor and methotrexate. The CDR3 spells CASSMIQRGPLRYEQYF. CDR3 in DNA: TGTGCCAGTAGTATGATTCAGCGGGGGCCACTGAGGTACGAGCAGTACTTC.